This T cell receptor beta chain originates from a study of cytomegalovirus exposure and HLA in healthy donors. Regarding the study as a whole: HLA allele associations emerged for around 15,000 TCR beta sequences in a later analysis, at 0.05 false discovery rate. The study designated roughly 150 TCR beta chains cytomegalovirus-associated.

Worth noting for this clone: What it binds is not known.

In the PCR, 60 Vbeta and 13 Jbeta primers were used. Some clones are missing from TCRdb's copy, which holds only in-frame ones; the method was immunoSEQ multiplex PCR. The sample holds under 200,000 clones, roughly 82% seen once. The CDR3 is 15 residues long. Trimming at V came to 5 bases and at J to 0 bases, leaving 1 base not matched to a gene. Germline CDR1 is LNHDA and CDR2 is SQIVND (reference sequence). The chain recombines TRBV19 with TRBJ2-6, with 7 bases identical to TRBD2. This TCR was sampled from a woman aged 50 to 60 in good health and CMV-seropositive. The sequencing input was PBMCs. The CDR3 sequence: CASSWGGSGANVLTF. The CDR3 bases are TGTGCCAGTAGTTGGGGGGGCTCTGGGGCCAACGTCCTGACTTTC.